This TCR beta chain was identified in a study of shared clonotypes between healthy human individuals. Background on the study: The study used three CD4 naive, three CD4 memory, two CD8 naive and one CD8 memory plate per donor.

Study-wide points: The study generally estimated greater richness for naive than memory subsets.

With regard to this clone: Antigen specificity is unknown. The sample has other DNA sequences that encode this CDR3 too.

Original methodology: In the immunoSEQ data, sequences were junction-only and lacked quality scores, so filtering differed. The assay was immunoSEQ multiplex PCR, and TCRdb's table has in-frame clones only and misses some. Clone size and the V and J calls come from that table; the DNA yielded D and trimming. There are 2,100,000 or so clones in the sample; under 97% occur only once, and about 0.13% lies in the top ten. CDR3 size: 11 residues. V lost 3 bases and J lost 7, with 7 bases in between. Germline V gene lookup returns CDR1 SNHLY and CDR2 FYNNEI. The sequence came from a man in his late teens or twenties in good health. The specimen was naive CD4+ T cells sorted from blood. The subset is: CD45RA+ positively selected. The chain joins TRBV2 to TRBJ2-7; no reliable D call. The CDR3 loop is CASSEAWEQYF. The CDR3 DNA sequence: TGTGCCAGCAGTGAGGCGTGGGAGCAGTACTTC.